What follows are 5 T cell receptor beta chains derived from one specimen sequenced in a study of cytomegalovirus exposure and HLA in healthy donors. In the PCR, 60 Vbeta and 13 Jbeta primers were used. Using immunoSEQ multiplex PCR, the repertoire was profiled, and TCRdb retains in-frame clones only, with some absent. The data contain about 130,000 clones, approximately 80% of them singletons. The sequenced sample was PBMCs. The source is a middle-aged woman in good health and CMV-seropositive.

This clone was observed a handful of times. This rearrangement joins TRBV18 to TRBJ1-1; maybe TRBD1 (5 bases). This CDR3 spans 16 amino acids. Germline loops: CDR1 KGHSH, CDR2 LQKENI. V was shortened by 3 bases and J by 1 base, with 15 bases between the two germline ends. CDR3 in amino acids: CASSPISTDTNTEAFF. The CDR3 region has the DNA TGTGCCAGCTCACCGATTTCGACAGATACGAACACTGAAGCTTTCTTT.

CDR3 sequence (DNA): TGTGCCAGCAGCCAAGATGAGACTAGCGGGACGTATAGCACAGATACGCAGTATTTT. Amino acids: CASSQDETSGTYSTDTQYF. V gene TRBV4-2 combines with J gene TRBJ2-3, with 11 bases that match TRBD2. Per the germline V gene, CDR1 is LGHNA and CDR2 is YNFKEQ. This CDR3 has 19 amino acids. V shed 0 bases and J 0 bases; nucleotides not matched to a gene: 8.

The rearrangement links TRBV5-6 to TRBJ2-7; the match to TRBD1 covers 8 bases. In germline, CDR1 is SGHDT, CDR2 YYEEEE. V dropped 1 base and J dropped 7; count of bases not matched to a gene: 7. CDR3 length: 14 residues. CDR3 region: CASSLPQGAREQYF. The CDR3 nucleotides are TGTGCCAGCAGCTTGCCCCAGGGGGCGCGGGAGCAGTACTTC. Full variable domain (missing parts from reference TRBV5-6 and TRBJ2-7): DAGVTQSPTHLIKTRGQQVTLRCSPKSGHDTVSWYQQALGQGPQFIFQYYEEEERQRGNFPDRFSGHQFPNYSSELNVNALLLGDSALYLCASSLPQGAREQYFGPGTRLTVT.

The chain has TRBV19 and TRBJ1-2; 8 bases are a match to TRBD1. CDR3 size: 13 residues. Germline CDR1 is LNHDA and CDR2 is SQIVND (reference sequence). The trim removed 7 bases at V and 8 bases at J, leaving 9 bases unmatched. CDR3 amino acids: CASNPQGAEGYTF. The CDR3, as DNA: TGTGCCAGTAACCCCCAGGGGGCTGAAGGCTACACCTTC.

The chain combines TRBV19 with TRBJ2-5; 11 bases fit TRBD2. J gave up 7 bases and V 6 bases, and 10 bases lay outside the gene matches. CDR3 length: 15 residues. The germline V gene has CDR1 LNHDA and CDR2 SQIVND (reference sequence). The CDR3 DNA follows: TGTGCCAGTAGAGAACTAGCGGGAGAGGTTGGGACCCAGTACTTC. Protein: CASRELAGEVGTQYF.